The 32 T cell receptor beta chains below come from one sample, sequenced in a study of T cells in Graves' hyperthyroidism and ophthalmopathy. Amplification targeted TCR beta CDR3 regions from RNA transcripts. A first-round RT-PCR of the TCR CDR3 used the HTBI primer set. TCRdb recomputed calls from the multiplex PCR reads with MiXCR, one row per CDR3 protein. The table records over 300,000 distinct CDR3 sequences, approximately 15% of them present only once. Material for sequencing was blood. These receptors were obtained from a woman in her sixties or seventies with Graves' hyperthyroidism.

This clonotype was observed at least ten times. The chain recombines TRBV19 with TRBJ2-7; D may be TRBD1 (6 bases). This CDR3 comprises 13 residues. The germline V gene encodes CDR1 LNHDA and CDR2 SQIVND (reference sequence). Trimming pared 2 bases from V and 5 bases from J, leaving 10 bases between. CDR3: CASSISGQNEQYF. Here the CDR3 DNA reads TGTGCCAGTAGTATATCAGGACAGAACGAGCAGTACTTC.

Turning to this clonotype: Just one base apart from a much larger clone, this may be a read error. The chain carries TRBV11-2 and TRBJ1-1, with D hard to call. V was clipped by 5 bases and J by 4 bases, with 14 bases between them. This CDR3 has 14 residues. Germline V gene lookup returns CDR1 SGHAT and CDR2 FQNNGV. The CDR3 region has the DNA TGTGCCAGCAGCCCATGGGGTGCGAGCACTGAAGCTTTCTTT. Encoded protein: CASSPWGASTEAFF.

There are a few counts of this clonotype. The genes are TRBV7-9 and TRBJ2-2; 8 bases map to TRBD2. CDR1 is SEHNR, CDR2 FQNEAQ, per germline (reference sequence). With 4 bases clipped from V and 3 bases from J, the junction kept 16 bases outside the gene matches. The CDR3 length is 19 residues. The CDR3 spells CASSSTISGLAGHTGELFF. In DNA, the CDR3 is TGTGCCAGCAGCTCTACCATATCGGGGCTAGCGGGCCACACCGGGGAGCTGTTTTTT.

With respect to this clonotype: The junction shows a germline mismatch at one end, possibly a read error. The chain uses TRBV18 and TRBJ2-5, with 14 positions matching TRBD2. Germline CDR1 KGHSH, CDR2 LQKENI. CDR3 length: 15 amino acids. CDR3 sequence reads: CASPPTSGRGETQYF. The CDR3 nucleotides are TGTGCCAGCCCACCGACTAGCGGGAGGGGAGAGACCCAGTACTTC.

This clonotype came up many times. The genes are TRBV7-3 and TRBJ1-1; D is unclear. With 0 bases removed from V and 3 bases from J, the gap between germline ends came to 11 bases. The CDR3 loop spans 15 amino acids. Germline V gene data show CDR1 as SGHTA and CDR2 as FQGTGA. CDR3 sequence reads: CASSLTPGPYTEAFF. The CDR3 bases are TGTGCCAGCAGCTTAACCCCTGGGCCATACACTGAAGCTTTCTTT.

This clonotype was observed many times. The genes are TRBV28 and TRBJ2-7; either TRBD1 or TRBD2 may fit D (5 bases each). The germline V gene encodes CDR1 MDHEN and CDR2 SYDVKM. V gave up 5 bases and J gave up 2 bases, with 13 bases separating them. This CDR3 spans 14 amino acids. The CDR3 protein is CASSTPLGAYEQYF. The CDR3 DNA sequence: TGTGCCAGCAGTACCCCACTAGGGGCCTACGAGCAGTACTTC.

The chain uses TRBV20-1 and TRBJ2-7; D is perhaps TRBD1 (6 bases). CDR3 length: 15 amino acids. V lost 3 bases, J lost 3 bases, and 18 bases lay in between. The germline V gene encodes CDR1 DFQATT and CDR2 SNEGSKA (reference sequence). The CDR3 loop is CSASRAKQGIYEQYF. CDR3 DNA sequence: TGCAGTGCTAGTAGGGCCAAACAGGGTATCTACGAGCAGTACTTC.

The chain joins TRBV7-6 to TRBJ1-2; 12 bases fit TRBD1. V lost 2 bases to trimming and J lost 5 bases; unmatched junction nucleotides: 6. The length of the CDR3 is 16 residues. Germline lookup yields CDR1 SGHVS and CDR2 FNYEAQ. CDR3 in DNA: TGTGCCAGCAGCTTATTGCCGGGACAGGGGGCTTATGGCTACACCTTC. Translating gives CASSLLPGQGAYGYTF. The variable domain in full, completed from reference TRBV7-6 and TRBJ1-2, reads GAGVSQSPRYKVTKRGQDVALRCDPISGHVSLYWYRQALGQGPEFLTYFNYEAQQDKSGLPNDRFSAERPEGSISTLTIQRTEQRDSAMYRCASSLLPGQGAYGYTFGSGTRLTVV.

In its sample, this clonotype was seen many times. The chain is built from TRBV27 and TRBJ2-5; maybe TRBD1 (5 bases). Germline values: CDR1 MNHEY, CDR2 SMNVEV (reference sequence). Trimming shortened V by 5 bases and J by 5 bases, and 12 bases separated the two germline ends. The CDR3 extends over 13 amino acids. This CDR3 is CASSIGDRETQYF. Here the CDR3 DNA reads TGTGCCAGCAGTATAGGGGATCGGGAGACCCAGTACTTC.

The chain combines TRBV7-2 with TRBJ2-2; 12 nucleotides align to TRBD2. V was pared by 1 base and J by 4 bases, with 4 bases of the junction left unmatched. This CDR3 contains 17 residues. CDR1 and CDR2 from the germline V gene are SGHTA and FQGNSA. The CDR3 spells CASSLVRLAGVTGELFF. The CDR3 DNA reads TGTGCCAGCAGCTTAGTGAGACTAGCGGGAGTCACCGGGGAGCTGTTTTTT.

This clonotype was seen more than once but under ten times. The gene calls are TRBV20-1 and TRBJ2-7, with TRBD2 matching over 13 bases. The CDR3 runs 15 residues. With 1 base clipped from V and 7 bases from J, the junction kept 7 bases outside the gene matches. Germline CDR1 reads DFQATT; CDR2 reads SNEGSKA (reference sequence). This CDR3 reads CSARAGGLAGVEQYF. Here the CDR3 DNA reads TGCAGTGCTAGAGCCGGCGGACTAGCGGGAGTAGAGCAGTACTTC.

This clonotype turned up a few times. The V gene is TRBV7-9, the J gene TRBJ1-1, with D possibly being TRBD1 (6 bases). The CDR3 totals 11 residues. Trimming took off 5 bases at V and 8 bases at J, with 9 bases between the two ends. CDR1 and CDR2 (germline): SEHNR, FQNEAQ (reference sequence). This CDR3 reads CASSLDREAFF. Written as DNA, the CDR3 is TGTGCCAGCAGCCTCGACAGGGAAGCTTTCTTT.

This chain's CDR3 is CASSLSNQNTEAFF. The CDR3 DNA follows: TGTGCCAGCAGCTTATCCAACCAGAATACTGAAGCTTTCTTT. The chain joins TRBV11-2 to TRBJ1-1; no clear D gene. In germline, CDR1 is SGHAT, CDR2 FQNNGV. The V gene lost 2 bases and the J gene lost 5 bases, with 12 bases spanning the gap. The CDR3 covers 14 residues.

Here the CDR3 reads CASSEIAGGVETQYF. The CDR3 DNA sequence: TGTGCCAGCAGTGAAATAGCGGGAGGAGTAGAGACCCAGTACTTC. The gene calls are TRBV6-4 and TRBJ2-5; 10 bases fit TRBD2. Trimming took 3 bases from V and 4 from J; bases not matched to a gene: 5. The germline gives CDR1 MRHNA, CDR2 SNTAGT. This CDR3 comprises 15 residues.

J is TRBJ1-2 and V is TRBV19; 8 nucleotides align to TRBD1. The CDR3 is made up of 14 amino acids. Trimming removed 5 bases from V and 5 bases from J; junction bases left unmatched: 7. CDR1 is LNHDA and CDR2 is SQIVND in the germline V gene (reference sequence). The CDR3 protein is CASSPGQGRYGYTF. DNA for the CDR3: TGTGCCAGTAGTCCTGGACAGGGCCGGTATGGCTACACCTTC. The variable domain in full, with the rest retrieved from reference TRBV19 and TRBJ1-2, is DGGITQSPKYLFRKEGQNVTLSCEQNLNHDAMYWYRQDPGQGLRLIYYSQIVNDFQKGDIAEGYSVSREKKESFPLTVTSAQKNPTAFYLCASSPGQGRYGYTFGSGTRLTVV.

This clonotype was picked up many times. This chain links TRBV18 with TRBJ2-3; 7 positions agree with TRBD2. With 2 bases clipped from V and 3 bases from J, the junction kept 5 bases outside the gene matches. From germline, CDR1 is KGHSH and CDR2 LQKENI. CDR3 length: 15 residues. The CDR3 reads CASSPLRGKTDTQYF. As DNA, the CDR3 is TGTGCCAGCTCACCATTGCGGGGGAAAACAGATACGCAGTATTTT.

This clonotype was counted between two and nine times. V and J are TRBV6-1 and TRBJ2-7; tentative D call: TRBD2 (6 bases). The CDR3 totals 14 residues. Deletions cut 8 bases from V and 4 bases from J, with 18 bases between. Germline CDR1 reads MNHNS; CDR2 reads SASEGT. In DNA form, the CDR3 reads TGTGCCAGCCGTCTGGGACGGGGGTCTTACGAGCAGTACTTC. Translated: CASRLGRGSYEQYF.

This clonotype was picked up a small number of times. The V call is TRBV3-1, the J call TRBJ2-1, with 11 bases lining up with TRBD2. Germline CDR1 is LGHDT and CDR2 is YNNKEL (reference sequence). V was clipped by 1 base and J by 9 bases; unmatched bases: 5. This CDR3 is 15 amino acids long. DNA of the CDR3: TGTGCCAGCAGCCAAGTGGGACTAGCGGCCGGTGAGCAGTTCTTC. This sequence encodes CASSQVGLAAGEQFF.

This clonotype was detected ten times or more. J is TRBJ2-1 and V is TRBV3-1, with a weak D call TRBD2 (6 bases). V was trimmed by 7 bases and J by 2 bases, leaving 18 bases between them. Germline V gene data show CDR1 as LGHDT and CDR2 as YNNKEL (reference sequence). CDR3 length: 16 amino acids. The CDR3 region has the DNA TGTGCCAGCACCGCGACCGGGCTAGCGCCCTACAATGAGCAGTTCTTC. Protein: CASTATGLAPYNEQFF.

This clonotype occurred many times. The chain employs TRBV7-8 and TRBJ2-1; 9 nucleotides align to TRBD2. Per the germline V gene, CDR1 is SGHVS and CDR2 is FQNEAQ. The CDR3 length is 19 residues. After removal of 0 bases from V and 11 bases from J, the junction contained 20 bases not matched to a gene. CDR3 region: CASSLARFRREGFTMKQFF. Written as DNA, the CDR3 is TGTGCCAGCAGCTTAGCGCGGTTCCGGCGGGAGGGTTTTACAATGAAGCAGTTCTTC. Drawing the rest from reference TRBV7-8 and TRBJ2-1, the complete variable domain is GAGVSQSPRYKVAKRGQDVALRCDPISGHVSLFWYQQALGQGPEFLTYFQNEAQLDKSGLPSDRFFAERPEGSVSTLKIQRTQQEDSAVYLCASSLARFRREGFTMKQFFGPGTRLTVL.

In this sample, this clonotype turned up a few times. The genes are TRBV5-1 and TRBJ2-3, with TRBD2 matching 10 bases. The CDR3 sequence is 15 residues long. Losses at the gene ends were 6 bases for V and 3 bases for J; bases not matched to a gene: 7. The germline gives CDR1 SGHRS, CDR2 YFSETQ. In nucleotides, the CDR3 is TGCGCCAGCACTGAAACTAGCGGGATGACAGATACGCAGTATTTT. Protein sequence: CASTETSGMTDTQYF.

This clonotype has a count of ten or more. The rearrangement joins TRBV11-3 to TRBJ2-5; TRBD2 matches at 9 bases. From germline, CDR1 is SGHNT and CDR2 YENEEA. Trimming removed 1 base from V and 4 bases from J; junction bases left unmatched: 10. This CDR3 spans 17 amino acids. The CDR3 sequence is CASSLVNSGREGETQYF. CDR3 nucleotide sequence: TGTGCCAGCAGCTTAGTGAATAGCGGGAGAGAGGGAGAGACCCAGTACTTC. Full variable domain (rest looked up from reference TRBV11-3 and TRBJ2-5): EAGVVQSPRYKIIEKKQPVAFWCNPISGHNTLYWYLQNLGQGPELLIRYENEEAVDDSQLPKDRFSAERLKGVDSTLKIQPAELGDSAVYLCASSLVNSGREGETQYFGPGTRLLVL.

With regard to this clonotype: A clone one base away is much larger, so this may be a read error. The rearrangement links TRBV5-4 to TRBJ2-1, with 7 bases that match TRBD1. The germline CDR1 and CDR2 sequences are SGHNT and YYREEE (reference sequence). This CDR3 contains 13 residues. The CDR3 DNA reads as TGTGGCAGCAGCTTGGGACAGATCAATGAGCAGTTCTTC. Protein product: CGSSLGQINEQFF.

This clonotype was observed many times. The rearrangement uses TRBV19 and TRBJ2-3, with 10 positions matching TRBD1. V shed 4 bases, J shed 0 bases, and the junction held 4 bases outside the gene matches. The CDR3 has 16 amino acids. Germline CDR1 and CDR2: LNHDA and SQIVND (reference sequence). The CDR3: CASSSGTGVSTDTQYF. The CDR3 coding sequence is TGTGCCAGTAGTAGTGGGACAGGGGTGAGCACAGATACGCAGTATTTT. The full variable domain, completed using reference TRBV19 and TRBJ2-3, is DGGITQSPKYLFRKEGQNVTLSCEQNLNHDAMYWYRQDPGQGLRLIYYSQIVNDFQKGDIAEGYSVSREKKESFPLTVTSAQKNPTAFYLCASSSGTGVSTDTQYFGPGTRLTVL.

This clonotype showed up many times. The rearrangement joins TRBV7-3 to TRBJ1-3; TRBD1 agrees at 8 bases. Germline CDR1 SGHTA, CDR2 FQGTGA. J lost 0 bases, V lost 5 bases, and 12 bases had no gene match. CDR3 length: 18 amino acids. The CDR3 region has the DNA TGTGCCAGCAGCACAGGGGGGGCAGGGGGAAGCTCTGGAAACACCATATATTTT. This translates into CASSTGGAGGSSGNTIYF.

The CDR3 DNA reads TGTGCCAGTAGTATAGTGCCAGGGTGGAATTCACCCCTCCACTTT. Its translation: CASSIVPGWNSPLHF. The rearrangement uses TRBV19 and TRBJ1-6; perhaps TRBD1 as D (5 bases). From germline, CDR1 is LNHDA and CDR2 SQIVND (reference sequence). V lost 1 base to trimming and J lost 7 bases, with 11 bases between them. The CDR3 loop spans 15 amino acids.

The genes are TRBV3-1 and TRBJ1-3, with D tentatively TRBD1 (5 bases). This CDR3 has 17 residues. Per the germline V gene, CDR1 is LGHDT and CDR2 is YNNKEL (reference sequence). V lost 2 bases and J lost 3, with 17 bases in between. CDR3 residues: CASSQRGAGASGNTIYF. The CDR3 DNA follows: TGTGCCAGCAGCCAAAGGGGAGCCGGGGCCAGTGGAAACACCATATATTTT.

In its sample, this clonotype was seen many times. V is TRBV11-2 and J is TRBJ2-7; maybe TRBD2 (5 bases). CDR3 length: 14 amino acids. The germline V gene has CDR1 SGHAT and CDR2 FQNNGV. V shed 8 bases and J shed 0 bases, with 14 bases lying between them. The CDR3 coding sequence is TGTGCCAGCTCCACTAGAGGCAGCTCCTACGAGCAGTACTTC. Translation gives CASSTRGSSYEQYF.

V and J are TRBV10-2 and TRBJ2-3; TRBD2 is a possible D gene (6 bases). The CDR3 spans 13 residues. The V gene's germline CDR1 is WSHSY and CDR2 SAAADI. The V end was cut by 7 bases, the J end by 2 bases, with 10 bases between. The CDR3 sequence is CASKGLTTDTQYF. The CDR3 bases are TGCGCCAGCAAGGGACTTACCACAGATACGCAGTATTTT.

V usage is TRBV19 and J usage is TRBJ1-6; no clear D gene. Looked up from germline, CDR1 is LNHDA and CDR2 is SQIVND (reference sequence). CDR3 length: 13 residues. The germline V and J ends were trimmed by 7 bases and 7 bases, with 11 bases remaining between them. Written as DNA, the CDR3 is TGTGCCAGTACCCCCGGCGCCAATTCACCCCTCCACTTT. Its protein is CASTPGANSPLHF.

The chain combines TRBV4-2 with TRBJ2-5, with a weak D call TRBD1 (5 bases). V dropped 1 base and J dropped 3 bases, with 12 bases sitting between them. In germline, CDR1 is LGHNA, CDR2 YNFKEQ. The CDR3 extends over 15 amino acids. The CDR3 region is CASSQGSIGEETQYF. The CDR3 nucleotides read TGTGCCAGCAGCCAAGGTTCTATAGGGGAAGAGACCCAGTACTTC.

V is TRBV19 and J is TRBJ2-1; no definite D call. CDR1 and CDR2 (germline): LNHDA, SQIVND (reference sequence). Trimming took off 1 base at V and 10 bases at J, with 8 bases between the two ends. The CDR3 spans 12 residues. The CDR3 DNA is TGTGCCAGTAGTATAGCAGATCTCGAGCAGTTCTTC. It codes for CASSIADLEQFF.